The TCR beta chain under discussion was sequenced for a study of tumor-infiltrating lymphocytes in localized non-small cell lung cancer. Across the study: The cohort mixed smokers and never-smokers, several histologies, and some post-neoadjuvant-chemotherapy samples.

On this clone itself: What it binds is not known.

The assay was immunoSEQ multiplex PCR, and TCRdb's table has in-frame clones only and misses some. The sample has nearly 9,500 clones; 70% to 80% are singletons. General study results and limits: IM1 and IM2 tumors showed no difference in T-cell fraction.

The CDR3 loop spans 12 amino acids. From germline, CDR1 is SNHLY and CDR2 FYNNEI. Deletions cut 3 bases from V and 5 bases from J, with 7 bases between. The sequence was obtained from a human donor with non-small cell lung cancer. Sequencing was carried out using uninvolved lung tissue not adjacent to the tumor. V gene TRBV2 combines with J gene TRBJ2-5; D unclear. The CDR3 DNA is TGTGCCAGCAGTGAGGGTTTCGAGACCCAGTACTTC. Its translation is CASSEGFETQYF.